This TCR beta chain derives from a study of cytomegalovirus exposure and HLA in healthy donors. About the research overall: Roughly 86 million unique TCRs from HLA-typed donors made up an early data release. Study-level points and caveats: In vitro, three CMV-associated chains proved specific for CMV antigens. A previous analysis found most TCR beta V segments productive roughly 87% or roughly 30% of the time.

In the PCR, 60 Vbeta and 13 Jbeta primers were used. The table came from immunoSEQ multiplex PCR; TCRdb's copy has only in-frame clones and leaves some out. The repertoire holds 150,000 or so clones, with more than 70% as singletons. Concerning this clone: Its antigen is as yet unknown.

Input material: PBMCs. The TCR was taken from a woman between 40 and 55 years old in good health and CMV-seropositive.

The CDR3 here is CASSAIAGVAYEQYF. Here the CDR3 DNA reads TGTGCCAGCAGTGCTATAGCGGGAGTTGCCTACGAGCAGTACTTC. The chain carries TRBV6-5 and TRBJ2-7; the match to TRBD2 covers 9 bases. The CDR3 is made up of 15 amino acids. Germline-derived CDR1 and CDR2 are MNHEY and SVGAGI. J was trimmed by 2 bases and V by 5 bases; bases with no gene match: 7.